This T cell receptor (beta chain) stems from a study of CD8+ T cells in alopecia areata. This clone was recorded a few times. The CDR3 consists of 13 residues. V lost 3 bases and J 10 bases, leaving 10 bases between the germline ends. Germline CDR1 reads KGHSH; CDR2 reads LQKENI. Extraction and reverse transcription of RNA yielded cDNA as the sequencing template. The assay was immunoSEQ multiplex PCR, and TCRdb's table has in-frame clones only and misses some. This table holds 150,000 to 200,000 clones, around three fifths found once. This chain connects TRBV18 to TRBJ1-6; D gene ambiguous. The receptor was derived from a human donor with alopecia areata. Material: CD4+ T cells sorted from blood, obtained at week 0. The CDR3 here is CASSPEVGSPLHF. DNA of the CDR3: TGTGCCAGCTCACCCGAGGTTGGCTCACCCCTCCACTTT.